The T cell receptor (beta chain) described here comes from a study of blood T cell repertoires in COVID-19 (dated by TCRdb to about 2020). About the investigation overall: The collaborator samples originated in the United States, Italy and Spain and spanned the acute and convalescent phases of COVID-19. The prospective study material was composed of cDNA or gDNA derived from T cells, B-cell-depleted T cells, or PBMCs. HLA class I and class II types, where available, came from metadata supplied by the sample provider rather than from assay-based typing. The samples were drawn from two sources: the first 160 participants of the ongoing ImmuneRACE study, and 1,200 or so subjects contributed by 6 global collaborators. Sample metadata almost always included a de-identified subject ID, COVID-19 status, age in years and sex. Deeply sampled blood TCRbeta repertoires from subjects exposed to, actively infected with, or recovered from COVID-19 were included in the dataset. A freely available public database, intended as a resource for researchers studying the immune response to SARS-CoV-2, is where the repertoires were released. The study at large found these results: The amount of clinical and demographic metadata varied by source and participant and was provided uncurated.

Whole blood was collected in K2EDTA tubes by collaborating institutions according to the institutions' own protocols. For TCRbeta analysis, collaborators shipped samples as frozen whole blood, isolated PBMCs, or DNA extracted from either of those sample types. In the case of this clone: Its antigen is currently not known. No much larger clonotype is one base removed from it; base qualities were not supplied.

TCRbeta CDR3 regions were amplified from genomic DNA by means of the immunoSEQ Assay, a bias-controlled multiplex PCR. As for how the authors treated the data: Within the assay, amplification of reference gene primers was used to estimate how many nucleated cells each sample contained. To quantify the absolute abundance of each unique TCRbeta CDR3 rearrangement, sequence reads were collapsed and filtered. For each sample, productive Simpson clonality was calculated as the square root of Simpson's diversity index across productive rearrangements. Not all clones reach the TCRdb copy of this immuneACCESS table, which keeps in-frame sequences only. Checked studies attribute under half of the gap to unresolved V genes and leave the rest unexplained. D and trimming were read from the DNA, whereas the V and J calls and clone size are those reported in that table. The sample table contains 150,000 to 200,000 clones; only one count was recorded for roughly three quarters of them. Of the sample, about 9% is held by the ten largest clones.

V is pared back by 7 bases and J by 0 bases, with 16 bases lying between the germline termini. Taken from cysteine to phenylalanine, the CDR3 has 15 residues. This entry keeps only the CDR3 DNA: 45 bases, framed from base 1. The germline V gene (reference sequence) specifies GTSNPN as CDR1 and SVGIG as CDR2. The sequenced material came from peripheral blood. The sequence is built from TRBV30 and TRBJ1-3; no D gene is confidently identified. The TCR comes from a woman aged 50 to 65 with active or convalescent COVID-19. The CDR3 has the sequence CAYTLGQSSGNTIYF. The DNA is as follows: TGTGCCTATACCCTGGGCCAGAGCTCTGGAAACACCATATATTTT.